This entry concerns a single TCR beta chain. What it recognizes is unknown. Its ends do not fully match the called genes, so a read error is possible. The data belong to a study of glioma-infiltrating T cells. Across the study: Dexamethasone exposure before glioma surgery was limited to six or fewer days. About one million peripheral T cells were targeted at roughly 4.5- to 10-fold coverage. General study results and limits: Shared blood CDR3 signature motifs marked patients with low tissue-blood divergence.

TCR alpha and beta CDR3 regions were amplified from RNA using iRepertoire nested multiplex PCR. One-step reverse transcription and amplification started from about 100-400 ng of tissue mRNA or PBMC total RNA. TCRdb independently ran MiXCR on the multiplex PCR reads; one entry per CDR3 protein. Here the sample spans 300,000 to 450,000 distinct CDR3 sequences, roughly two fifths being singletons. CDR3 length: 16 residues. The V gene's germline CDR1 is LNHNV and CDR2 YYDKDF (reference sequence). The chain employs TRBV15 and TRBJ2-1; the D is unclear. Specimen: glioma tissue, nonneoplastic brain tissue, or PBMCs (not recorded which). This sequence was found in a human donor with low-grade glioma or glioblastoma, undergoing nonglioma brain surgery, or in good health (not recorded which). This chain's CDR3 is CATSRVREILYNKQFF. Written as DNA, the CDR3 is TGTGCCACCAGCAGAGTACGCGAGATACTATACAATAAGCAGTTCTTC.